This T cell receptor beta chain is drawn from a study of blood T cells in healthy people across ages. Findings and limits, study-wide: Unsorted PBMCs blocked a conclusive comparison of naive and antigen-experienced cells.

A word on this clonotype: Antigen unknown. This could be a read error, since a much larger clone is one nucleotide away.

The use of a sample-barcoded 5' primer and a J-beta primer mix characterized a second PCR of about 7 to 12 cycles. One entry per CDR3 protein, called by TCRdb with MiXCR from the 5' RACE reads. The sample yields roughly 790,000 distinct CDR3 sequences, around 40% seen once. This clonotype was obtained from a woman aged 55 to 70 in good health. Sequenced sample: blood.

Here the CDR3 DNA reads TGTGCCAGCAACCTAGCGGGGGGCACAAATACGCAGTATTTT. This translates into CASNLAGGTNTQYF. The J gene is TRBJ2-3, the V gene TRBV7-6, with 11 bases lining up with TRBD2. The CDR3 has 14 amino acids. Germline CDR1 SGHVS, CDR2 FNYEAQ.